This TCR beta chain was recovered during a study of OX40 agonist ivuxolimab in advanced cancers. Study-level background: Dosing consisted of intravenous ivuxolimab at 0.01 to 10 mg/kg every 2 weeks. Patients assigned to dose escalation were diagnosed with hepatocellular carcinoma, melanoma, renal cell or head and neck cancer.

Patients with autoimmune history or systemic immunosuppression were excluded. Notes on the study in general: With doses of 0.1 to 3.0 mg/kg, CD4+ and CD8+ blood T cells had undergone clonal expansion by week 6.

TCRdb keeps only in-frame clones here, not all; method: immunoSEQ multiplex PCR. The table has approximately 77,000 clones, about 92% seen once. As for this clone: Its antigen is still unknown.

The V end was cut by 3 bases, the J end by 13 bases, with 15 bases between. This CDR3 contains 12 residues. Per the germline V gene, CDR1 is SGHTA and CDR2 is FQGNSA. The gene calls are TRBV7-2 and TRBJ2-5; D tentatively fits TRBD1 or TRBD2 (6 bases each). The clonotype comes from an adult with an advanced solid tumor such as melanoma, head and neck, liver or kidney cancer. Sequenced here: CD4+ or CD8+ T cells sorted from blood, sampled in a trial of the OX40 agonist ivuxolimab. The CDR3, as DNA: TGTGCCAGCAGCTTGGGGGGCTCGACCTGGTACTTC. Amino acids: CASSLGGSTWYF.